These 7 T cell receptor beta chains were all obtained from the same sample, sequenced in a study of T cell responses to AZD1222 COVID-19 vaccine. Data came from immunoSEQ multiplex PCR; TCRdb stores just in-frame clones and leaves some out. The sample consists of over 150,000 clones, 85% to 95% of them appearing once. Sequencing was performed on peripheral blood, taken on day 0 of AZD1222 vaccination. Receptors were obtained from an adult in good health.

The chain recombines TRBV19 with TRBJ1-2; no definite D call. Trimming removed 4 bases from V and 2 bases from J, with 8 bases in between. Germline CDR1 LNHDA, CDR2 SQIVND (reference sequence). CDR3 length: 13 residues. The chain's CDR3 is CASSKAENYGYTF. The CDR3 DNA sequence: TGTGCCAGTAGTAAGGCGGAGAACTATGGCTACACCTTC.

The rearrangement joins TRBV5-1 to TRBJ2-3; 8 nucleotides line up with TRBD1. The CDR3 runs 18 residues. Looked up from germline, CDR1 is SGHRS and CDR2 is YFSETQ. The trim removed 1 base at V and 1 base at J, leaving 11 bases unmatched. The CDR3 sequence is CASSLLPTGGGGTDTQYF. The CDR3 DNA follows: TGCGCCAGCAGCTTGCTCCCCACAGGGGGAGGAGGCACAGATACGCAGTATTTT. Full variable domain (rest looked up from reference TRBV5-1 and TRBJ2-3): KAGVTQTPRYLIKTRGQQVTLSCSPISGHRSVSWYQQTPGQGLQFLFEYFSETQRNKGNFPGRFSGRQFSNSRSEMNVSTLELGDSALYLCASSLLPTGGGGTDTQYFGPGTRLTVL.

V and J are TRBV4-2 and TRBJ2-1; D not certain. V was trimmed by 0 bases and J by 6 bases, leaving 15 bases between them. Germline values: CDR1 LGHNA, CDR2 YNFKEQ. The CDR3 consists of 16 residues. The CDR3 DNA reads as TGTGCCAGCAGCCAAGAAGTAGTCCGCCTCTTCAATGAGCAGTTCTTC. The encoded protein is CASSQEVVRLFNEQFF.

The chain combines TRBV7-8 with TRBJ2-1; possibly TRBD1 for D (6 bases). This CDR3 has 15 amino acids. CDR1 is SGHVS, CDR2 FQNEAQ, per germline. Between the trimmed V and J ends, which lost 2 bases and 4 bases, there was a span of 12 bases. CDR3 DNA: TGTGCCAGCAGCTTACATGGACAGATGTACAATGAGCAGTTCTTC. This encodes CASSLHGQMYNEQFF.

V is TRBV14 and J is TRBJ2-7, with TRBD2 as a possible D gene (6 bases). V was cut by 4 bases and J by 3 bases, with 22 bases left in between. Germline V gene sequence: CDR1 SGHDN, CDR2 FVKESK. The CDR3 contains 17 residues. CDR3 DNA sequence: TGTGCCAGCAGCCCCTGGGCTGGGGTAGCGGAGCTCTACGAGCAGTACTTC. Protein product: CASSPWAGVAELYEQYF. Looking up the rest from reference TRBV14 and TRBJ2-7 gives the full variable domain: EAGVTQFPSHSVIEKGQTVTLRCDPISGHDNLYWYRRVMGKEIKFLLHFVKESKQDESGMPNNRFLAERTGGTYSTLKVQPAELEDSGVYFCASSPWAGVAELYEQYFGPGTRLTVT.

This clone was seen only once. The chain has TRBV12-3 or TRBV12-4 and TRBJ2-3; D not certain. Trimming took 8 bases from V and 2 from J, leaving 5 bases between them. CDR3 length: 11 residues. The CDR3 sequence is CASGNTDTQYF. In nucleotides, the CDR3 is TGTGCCAGCGGGAACACAGATACGCAGTATTTT.

This chain joins TRBV5-8 and TRBJ1-4, with D possibly being TRBD1 (6 bases). CDR3 length: 16 amino acids. The V gene lost 4 bases and the J gene lost 5 bases, with 18 bases spanning the gap. Germline assignment: CDR1 SGHTS and CDR2 YDEGEE. This CDR3 reads CASSHTWQGLNEKLFF. The DNA of the CDR3 is TGTGCCAGCAGCCATACGTGGCAGGGGCTAAATGAAAAACTGTTTTTT.